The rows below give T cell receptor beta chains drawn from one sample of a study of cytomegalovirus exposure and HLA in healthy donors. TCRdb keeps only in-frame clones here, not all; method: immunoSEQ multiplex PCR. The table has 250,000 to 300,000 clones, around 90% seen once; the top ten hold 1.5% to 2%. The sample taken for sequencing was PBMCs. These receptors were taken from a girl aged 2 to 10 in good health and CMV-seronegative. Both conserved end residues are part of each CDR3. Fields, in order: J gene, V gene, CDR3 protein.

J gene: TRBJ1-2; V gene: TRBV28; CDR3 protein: CASTEIPNYGYTF
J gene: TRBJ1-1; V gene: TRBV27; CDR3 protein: CASSRDWGGNTEAFF
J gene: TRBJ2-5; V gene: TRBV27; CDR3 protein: CASSLSGTSSQETQYF
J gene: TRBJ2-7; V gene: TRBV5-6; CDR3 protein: CASSGQGYEQYF
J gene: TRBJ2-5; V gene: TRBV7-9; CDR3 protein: CASSLVRAPQETQYF
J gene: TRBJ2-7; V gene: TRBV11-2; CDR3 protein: CASSLSDGGTLEQYF
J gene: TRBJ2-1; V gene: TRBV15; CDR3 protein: CATSSLPNNEQFF
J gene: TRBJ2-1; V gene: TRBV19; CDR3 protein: CASSRLGGYSYNEQFF
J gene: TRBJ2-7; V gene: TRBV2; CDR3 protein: CASSISRTGSYEQYF
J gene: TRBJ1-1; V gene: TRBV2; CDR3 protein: CASGGQMNTEAFF
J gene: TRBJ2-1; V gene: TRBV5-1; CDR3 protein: CASSLEAASGYNEQFF
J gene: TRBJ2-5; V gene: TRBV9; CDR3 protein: CASNQIPQETQYF
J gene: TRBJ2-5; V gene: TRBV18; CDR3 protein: CASSPLRQVQETQYF
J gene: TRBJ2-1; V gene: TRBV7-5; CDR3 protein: CVRSLGDPSERGNEQFF
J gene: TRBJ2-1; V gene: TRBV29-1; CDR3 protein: CSTTSGSRKFYEQFF